This TCR beta chain was retrieved from a study of cytomegalovirus exposure and HLA in healthy donors. Findings of the study overall: Equally common other TCR beta chains were less clonally expanded than HLA-associated ones, a later analysis found. The availability of immune exposure information extended only to CMV serostatus. There were reportedly fewer N-insertions in an Asian-associated ancestry cluster than the approximately 670-donor mean, in a later analysis.

For this clone: Its antigen remains unidentified.

Primers for the PCR totalled 60 Vbeta and 13 Jbeta. Using immunoSEQ multiplex PCR, the repertoire was profiled, and TCRdb retains in-frame clones only, with some absent. This table holds about 180,000 clones, approximately 70% found once. The CDR3 consists of 15 residues. Per germline, CDR1 KGHSH and CDR2 LQKENI. Trimming cost V 6 bases and J 2 bases; bases outside gene matches: 5. The sequenced material came from PBMCs. The clonotype was recovered from a human donor in good health. The chain has TRBV18 and TRBJ2-1; TRBD2 agrees at 9 bases. The CDR3 region is CASSETSGTYNEQFF. CDR3 sequence (DNA): TGTGCCAGCTCCGAGACTAGCGGCACCTACAATGAGCAGTTCTTC.